A single TCR beta chain is shown here with its context. Germline assignment: CDR1 SEHNR and CDR2 FQNEAQ (reference sequence). The CDR3 has 14 residues. Deletions cut 5 bases from V and 6 bases from J, with 17 bases between. Assay: immunoSEQ multiplex PCR; the TCRdb copy retains only in-frame clones and omits some. The sample lists about 260,000 clones, 70% to 90% seen once, with around 1.3% in the top ten. The data are from a study of blood T cell repertoires in COVID-19. Study details: Material from acute and convalescent COVID-19 was sourced from the United States, Italy and Spain.

The source is a woman in her thirties or forties with acute COVID-19. The chain joins TRBV7-9 to TRBJ2-7; tentative D call: TRBD1 (6 bases). The sequencing input was PBMCs or T cells enriched from blood (not recorded which). CDR3 coding DNA: TGTGCCAGCAGCACCGGGACAATCTCTGGCGAGCAGTACTTC. Translation gives CASSTGTISGEQYF.